Listed below are T cell receptor beta chains from one sample, sequenced in a study of T-cell reconstitution after alpha-beta-depleted transplantation in children. TCRdb reanalysed the PCR reads using MiXCR and keeps one entry per CDR3 protein. The sample has 780,000 or so distinct CDR3 sequences; 16% are singletons. The material was PBMCs, mostly from graft donor cells, obtained 360 days after TCRalphabeta/CD19-depleted stem cell transplant. The origin of the receptors is a male patient younger than 18 who had a stem cell transplant for acute lymphoblastic leukemia, so the T cells may come from the graft donor. Both conserved end residues are part of each CDR3. The order of the fields is V gene, J gene, clone size, D gene, CDR3 protein, CDR3 DNA. A D gene is named only where the DNA matches it firmly. Some rows have no size entry. The others give once, few or many, or a class for an expanded clone.

v_call: TRBV2; j_call: TRBJ2-5; clone_size: few; d_call: NA; cdr3_aa: CASRGGVYVETQYF; cdr3_nt: TGTGCCAGCAGAGGGGGAGTCTACGTGGAGACCCAGTACTTC
v_call: TRBV19; j_call: TRBJ2-7; clone_size: few; d_call: NA; cdr3_aa: CASSIWLQGHEQYF; cdr3_nt: TGTGCCAGTAGTATATGGCTGCAAGGCCACGAGCAGTACTTC
v_call: TRBV6-5; j_call: TRBJ2-7; clone_size: NA; d_call: NA; cdr3_aa: CASSYSQPRGEQYF; cdr3_nt: TGTGCCAGCAGTTATTCCCAGCCCCGGGGGGAGCAGTACTTC
v_call: TRBV13; j_call: TRBJ2-7; clone_size: NA; d_call: NA; cdr3_aa: CASSASPTGSQQYF; cdr3_nt: TGTGCCAGCAGCGCGAGCCCCACGGGGAGCCAGCAGTACTTC
v_call: TRBV5-1; j_call: TRBJ2-3; clone_size: few; d_call: NA; cdr3_aa: CASSLSRRLLADTQYF; cdr3_nt: TGCGCCAGCAGCTTAAGTCGAAGGCTATTGGCCGATACGCAGTATTTT
v_call: TRBV9; j_call: TRBJ2-5; clone_size: NA; d_call: NA; cdr3_aa: CASSVEGFGETQYF; cdr3_nt: TGTGCCAGCAGCGTAGAGGGCTTTGGAGAGACCCAGTACTTC
v_call: TRBV12-3/TRBV12-4; j_call: TRBJ1-1; clone_size: NA; d_call: NA; cdr3_aa: CASSLRLVLAGEAFF; cdr3_nt: TGTGCCAGCAGTTTACGATTGGTCTTGGCAGGTGAAGCTTTCTTT
v_call: TRBV28; j_call: TRBJ2-1; clone_size: few; d_call: NA; cdr3_aa: CASSFMGGSYNEQFF; cdr3_nt: TGTGCCAGCAGTTTCATGGGGGGCTCCTACAATGAGCAGTTCTTC
v_call: TRBV5-1; j_call: TRBJ1-2; clone_size: NA; d_call: NA; cdr3_aa: CASSRSTDPGGYGYTF; cdr3_nt: TGCGCCAGCAGCCGCTCTACAGATCCCGGGGGCTATGGCTACACCTTC
v_call: TRBV5-1; j_call: TRBJ2-7; clone_size: NA; d_call: NA; cdr3_aa: CASSLESTALEQYF; cdr3_nt: TGCGCCAGCAGCTTGGAATCTACGGCTCTCGAGCAGTACTTC
v_call: TRBV11-2; j_call: TRBJ1-2; clone_size: NA; d_call: NA; cdr3_aa: CASSFLFYSGTAYYGYTF; cdr3_nt: TGTGCCAGCAGTTTTTTGTTCTACTCCGGGACGGCTTACTATGGCTACACCTTC
v_call: TRBV20-1; j_call: TRBJ2-5; clone_size: NA; d_call: TRBD2; cdr3_aa: CSARSGGRETQYF; cdr3_nt: TGCAGTGCTAGAAGTGGCGGGAGGGAGACCCAGTACTTC
v_call: TRBV7-3; j_call: TRBJ2-7; clone_size: many; d_call: TRBD1; cdr3_aa: CASSKEATGVYEQYF; cdr3_nt: TGTGCCAGCAGCAAAGAGGCGACAGGGGTCTACGAGCAGTACTTC
v_call: TRBV12-3/TRBV12-4; j_call: TRBJ1-1; clone_size: few; d_call: NA; cdr3_aa: CASSQGTAGAFF; cdr3_nt: TGTGCCAGCAGTCAGGGGACGGCTGGGGCTTTCTTT
v_call: TRBV20-1; j_call: TRBJ2-2; clone_size: NA; d_call: NA; cdr3_aa: CSAPVVGAVPAGTGELFF; cdr3_nt: TGCAGTGCTCCCGTAGTTGGGGCCGTCCCCGCGGGCACCGGGGAGCTGTTTTTT
v_call: TRBV5-1; j_call: TRBJ2-5; clone_size: many; d_call: NA; cdr3_aa: CASKNSLETQYF; cdr3_nt: TGCGCCAGCAAAAACTCGTTGGAGACCCAGTACTTC
v_call: TRBV28; j_call: TRBJ2-1; clone_size: few; d_call: NA; cdr3_aa: CASSLARGRNEQFF; cdr3_nt: TGTGCCAGCAGTTTGGCCAGGGGGAGGAATGAGCAGTTCTTC
v_call: TRBV5-1; j_call: TRBJ1-5; clone_size: few; d_call: NA; cdr3_aa: CASSPAFGNQPQHF; cdr3_nt: TGCGCCAGCAGCCCTGCGTTTGGTAATCAGCCCCAGCATTTT
v_call: TRBV11-2; j_call: TRBJ2-7; clone_size: many; d_call: TRBD2; cdr3_aa: CASSFGTSGSYEQYF; cdr3_nt: TGTGCCAGCAGCTTCGGGACTAGCGGGAGTTACGAGCAGTACTTC
v_call: TRBV12-5; j_call: TRBJ2-7; clone_size: NA; d_call: NA; cdr3_aa: CASGSLGGGEQYF; cdr3_nt: TGTGCTAGTGGTTCACTCGGGGGAGGCGAGCAGTACTTC
v_call: TRBV12-3/TRBV12-4; j_call: TRBJ1-4; clone_size: NA; d_call: NA; cdr3_aa: CASSPRRREDEKLFF; cdr3_nt: TGTGCCAGCAGCCCTCGGCGCAGGGAGGATGAAAAACTGTTTTTT
v_call: TRBV20-1; j_call: TRBJ1-1; clone_size: few; d_call: NA; cdr3_aa: CSARLTSFRGGELNTEAFF; cdr3_nt: TGCAGTGCTCGCCTCACTTCCTTCAGGGGAGGGGAATTGAACACTGAAGCTTTCTTT
v_call: TRBV29-1; j_call: TRBJ2-3; clone_size: NA; d_call: NA; cdr3_aa: CSVALGQGGTDTQYF; cdr3_nt: TGCAGCGTTGCGTTGGGCCAGGGAGGCACAGATACGCAGTATTTT
v_call: TRBV7-9; j_call: TRBJ2-7; clone_size: many; d_call: TRBD2; cdr3_aa: CASSYLSGSSYEQYF; cdr3_nt: TGTGCCAGCAGTTACCTTAGCGGGAGCTCCTACGAGCAGTACTTC
v_call: TRBV5-5; j_call: TRBJ1-4; clone_size: few; d_call: TRBD1; cdr3_aa: CASSGQGGYEKLFF; cdr3_nt: TGTGCCAGCAGCGGACAGGGGGGTTATGAAAAACTGTTTTTT
v_call: TRBV10-3; j_call: TRBJ2-6; clone_size: few; d_call: TRBD1; cdr3_aa: CATIKERDRGLYRANVLTF; cdr3_nt: TGTGCCACCATCAAGGAGCGCGACAGGGGGCTCTATAGGGCCAACGTCCTGACTTTC
v_call: TRBV5-1; j_call: TRBJ1-5; clone_size: few; d_call: NA; cdr3_aa: CASSKVAGTQPQHF; cdr3_nt: TGCGCCAGCAGCAAGGTTGCAGGGACTCAGCCCCAGCATTTT
v_call: TRBV25-1; j_call: TRBJ2-1; clone_size: few; d_call: NA; cdr3_aa: CASRGVPSGYNEQFF; cdr3_nt: TGTGCCAGCCGCGGAGTCCCCTCCGGTTACAATGAGCAGTTCTTC
v_call: TRBV7-9; j_call: TRBJ2-7; clone_size: few; d_call: NA; cdr3_aa: CASSPRYEGGTYEQYF; cdr3_nt: TGTGCCAGCAGCCCAAGATATGAGGGGGGAACCTACGAGCAGTACTTC
v_call: TRBV9; j_call: TRBJ2-7; clone_size: NA; d_call: TRBD1; cdr3_aa: CASSVGPYRGTYEQYF; cdr3_nt: TGTGCCAGCAGCGTAGGTCCCTACAGGGGGACCTACGAGCAGTACTTC
v_call: TRBV12-3/TRBV12-4; j_call: TRBJ2-3; clone_size: NA; d_call: TRBD2; cdr3_aa: CASSFRVAGGPQDTQYF; cdr3_nt: TGTGCCAGCAGTTTCAGGGTAGCGGGAGGGCCCCAAGATACGCAGTATTTT
v_call: TRBV5-1; j_call: TRBJ2-7; clone_size: few; d_call: NA; cdr3_aa: CASSLEGSLVLRPTVLYEQYF; cdr3_nt: TGCGCCAGCAGCTTGGAGGGCTCACTCGTATTACGCCCAACGGTATTGTACGAGCAGTACTTC
v_call: TRBV7-6; j_call: TRBJ2-1; clone_size: few; d_call: TRBD1; cdr3_aa: CASSHGDRKANEQFF; cdr3_nt: TGTGCCAGCTCCCATGGGGACAGGAAGGCCAATGAGCAGTTCTTC
v_call: TRBV7-9; j_call: TRBJ2-1; clone_size: NA; d_call: TRBD2; cdr3_aa: CASSSSGRFYNEQFF; cdr3_nt: TGTGCCAGCAGCTCTAGCGGGAGGTTCTACAATGAGCAGTTCTTC
v_call: TRBV12-3/TRBV12-4; j_call: TRBJ2-1; clone_size: few; d_call: NA; cdr3_aa: CASYQSPNEQFF; cdr3_nt: TGTGCCAGCTACCAATCCCCGAATGAGCAGTTCTTC
v_call: TRBV11-2; j_call: TRBJ1-1; clone_size: few; d_call: NA; cdr3_aa: CASSLVHAEAFF; cdr3_nt: TGTGCCAGCAGCTTAGTACACGCTGAAGCTTTCTTT
v_call: TRBV5-4; j_call: TRBJ2-1; clone_size: NA; d_call: TRBD2; cdr3_aa: CASSMTSGRFFF; cdr3_nt: TGTGCCAGCAGTATGACTAGCGGGAGATTTTTCTTC
v_call: TRBV7-3; j_call: TRBJ2-1; clone_size: once; d_call: TRBD2; cdr3_aa: CASSFHGLAGPLNEQFF; cdr3_nt: TGTGCCAGCAGCTTCCACGGACTAGCGGGACCTCTCAATGAGCAGTTCTTC
v_call: TRBV18; j_call: TRBJ2-1; clone_size: NA; d_call: TRBD2; cdr3_aa: CASSPPSGRHEQFF; cdr3_nt: TGTGCCAGCTCACCTCCTAGCGGGAGACATGAGCAGTTCTTC
v_call: TRBV5-1; j_call: TRBJ1-3; clone_size: NA; d_call: NA; cdr3_aa: CASSLDGPSGNTIYF; cdr3_nt: TGCGCCAGCAGCTTGGACGGGCCTTCTGGAAACACCATATATTTT
v_call: TRBV2; j_call: TRBJ1-2; clone_size: NA; d_call: TRBD1; cdr3_aa: CASRPHRGVLKLRGYTF; cdr3_nt: TGTGCCAGCAGGCCGCACAGGGGGGTCTTAAAACTGCGTGGCTACACCTTC
v_call: TRBV6-2/TRBV6-3; j_call: TRBJ2-1; clone_size: NA; d_call: TRBD2; cdr3_aa: CASSPVGRDEQFF; cdr3_nt: TGTGCCAGCAGTCCCGTCGGGAGGGATGAGCAGTTCTTC
v_call: TRBV5-4; j_call: TRBJ2-2; clone_size: NA; d_call: NA; cdr3_aa: CASSSGFAGELFF; cdr3_nt: TGTGCCAGCAGTTCCGGGTTCGCCGGGGAGCTGTTTTTT
v_call: TRBV5-5; j_call: TRBJ2-7; clone_size: many; d_call: NA; cdr3_aa: CASSPWRGAGEQYF; cdr3_nt: TGTGCCAGCAGCCCCTGGAGAGGGGCGGGTGAGCAGTACTTC